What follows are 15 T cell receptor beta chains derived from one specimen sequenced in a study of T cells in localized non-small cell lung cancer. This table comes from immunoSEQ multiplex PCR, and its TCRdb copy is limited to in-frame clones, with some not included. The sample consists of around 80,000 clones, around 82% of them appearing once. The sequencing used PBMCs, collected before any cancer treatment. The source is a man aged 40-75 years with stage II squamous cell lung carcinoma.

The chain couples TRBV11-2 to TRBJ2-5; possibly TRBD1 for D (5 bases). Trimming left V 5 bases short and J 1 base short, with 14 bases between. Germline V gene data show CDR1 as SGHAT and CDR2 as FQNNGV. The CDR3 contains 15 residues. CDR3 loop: CASSRERQSQETQYF. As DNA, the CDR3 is TGTGCCAGCAGCCGTGAACGACAGTCCCAAGAGACCCAGTACTTC.

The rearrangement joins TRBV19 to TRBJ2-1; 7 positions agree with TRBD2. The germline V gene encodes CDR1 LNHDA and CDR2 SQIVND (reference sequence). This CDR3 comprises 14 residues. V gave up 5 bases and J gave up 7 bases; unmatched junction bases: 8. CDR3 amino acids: CASSRMGGENEQFF. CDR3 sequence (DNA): TGTGCCAGTAGTCGCATGGGGGGGGAAAATGAGCAGTTCTTC.

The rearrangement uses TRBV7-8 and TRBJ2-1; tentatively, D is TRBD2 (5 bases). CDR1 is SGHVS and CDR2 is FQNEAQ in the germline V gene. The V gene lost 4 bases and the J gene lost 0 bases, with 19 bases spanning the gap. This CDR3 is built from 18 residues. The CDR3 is CASSSSLIRGSSYNEQFF. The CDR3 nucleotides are TGTGCCAGCAGCTCCTCCCTTATTCGGGGAAGCTCCTACAATGAGCAGTTCTTC.

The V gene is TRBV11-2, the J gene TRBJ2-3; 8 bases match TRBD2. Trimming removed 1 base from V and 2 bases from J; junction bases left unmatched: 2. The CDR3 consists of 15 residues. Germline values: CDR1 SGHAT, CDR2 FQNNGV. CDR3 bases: TGTGCCAGCAGCTTAGCGGGGGGGTACACAGATACGCAGTATTTT. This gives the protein CASSLAGGYTDTQYF.

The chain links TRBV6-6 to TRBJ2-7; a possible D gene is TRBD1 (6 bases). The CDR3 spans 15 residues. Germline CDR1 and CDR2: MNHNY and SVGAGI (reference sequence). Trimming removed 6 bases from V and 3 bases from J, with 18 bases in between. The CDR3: CASSRDKTGYYEQYF. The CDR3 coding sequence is TGTGCCAGCAGCAGGGACAAGACGGGTTACTACGAGCAGTACTTC.

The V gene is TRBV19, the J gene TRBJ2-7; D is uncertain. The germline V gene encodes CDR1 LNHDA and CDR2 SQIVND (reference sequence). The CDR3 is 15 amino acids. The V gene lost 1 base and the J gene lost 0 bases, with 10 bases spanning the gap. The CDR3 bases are TGTGCCAGTAGTATAGGCGGCAGGAGCTCCTACGAGCAGTACTTC. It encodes CASSIGGRSSYEQYF. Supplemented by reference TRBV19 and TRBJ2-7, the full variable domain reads DGGITQSPKYLFRKEGQNVTLSCEQNLNHDAMYWYRQDPGQGLRLIYYSQIVNDFQKGDIAEGYSVSREKKESFPLTVTSAQKNPTAFYLCASSIGGRSSYEQYFGPGTRLTVT.

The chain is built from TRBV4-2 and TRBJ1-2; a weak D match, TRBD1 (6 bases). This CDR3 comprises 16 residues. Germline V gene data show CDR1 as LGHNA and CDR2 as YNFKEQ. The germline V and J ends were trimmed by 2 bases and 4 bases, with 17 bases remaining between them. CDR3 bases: TGTGCCAGCAGCCAAAGCCCCCCGACAGGCCTCTATGGCTACACCTTC. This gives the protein CASSQSPPTGLYGYTF.

The CDR3 spells CASIRDRADTGELFF. As DNA, the CDR3 is TGTGCCAGCATCCGGGACAGGGCCGACACCGGGGAGCTGTTTTTT. V is TRBV6-6 and J is TRBJ2-2; 9 nucleotides match TRBD1. J lost 3 bases, V lost 7 bases, and 6 bases had no gene match. Germline CDR1 MNHNY, CDR2 SVGAGI (reference sequence). The CDR3 is made up of 15 amino acids.

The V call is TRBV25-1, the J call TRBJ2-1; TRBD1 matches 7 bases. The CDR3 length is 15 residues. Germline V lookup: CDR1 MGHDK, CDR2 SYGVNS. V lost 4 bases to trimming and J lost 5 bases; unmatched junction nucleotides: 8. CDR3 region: CASSATGTANNEQFF. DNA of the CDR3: TGTGCCAGCAGTGCTACCGGGACAGCGAACAATGAGCAGTTCTTC.

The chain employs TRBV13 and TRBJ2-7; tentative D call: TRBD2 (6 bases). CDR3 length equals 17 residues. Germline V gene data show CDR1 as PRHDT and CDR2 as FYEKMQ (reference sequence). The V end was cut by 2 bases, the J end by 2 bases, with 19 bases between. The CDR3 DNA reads TGTGCCAGCAGCTTAACCTTGGGGGAGGCCATTCCCTACGAGCAGTACTTC. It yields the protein CASSLTLGEAIPYEQYF.

In DNA, the CDR3 is TGTGCCAGCAGCCTCGGAGGAGGGAGGGCCAAGAACGAGCAGTACTTC. Encoded protein: CASSLGGGRAKNEQYF. The V call is TRBV7-3, the J call TRBJ2-7; 7 nucleotides match TRBD2. This CDR3 has 16 amino acids. Germline V gene lookup returns CDR1 SGHTA and CDR2 FQGTGA. V lost 5 bases and J lost 5; bases outside the gene matches: 15.

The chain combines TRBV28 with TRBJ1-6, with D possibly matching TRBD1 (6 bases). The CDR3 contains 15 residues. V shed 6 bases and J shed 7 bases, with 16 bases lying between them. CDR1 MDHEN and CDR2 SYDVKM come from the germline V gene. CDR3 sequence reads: CASRLLGAGNSPLHF. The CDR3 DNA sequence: TGTGCCAGCAGATTGCTGGGGGCCGGGAATTCACCCCTCCACTTT.

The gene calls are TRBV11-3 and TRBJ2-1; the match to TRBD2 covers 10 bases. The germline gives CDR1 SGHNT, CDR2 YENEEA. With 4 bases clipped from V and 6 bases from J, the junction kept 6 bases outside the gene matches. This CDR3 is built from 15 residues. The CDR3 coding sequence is TGTGCCAGCAGCTCGGGGGCTAGCGGGGGCAATGAGCAGTTCTTC. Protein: CASSSGASGGNEQFF.

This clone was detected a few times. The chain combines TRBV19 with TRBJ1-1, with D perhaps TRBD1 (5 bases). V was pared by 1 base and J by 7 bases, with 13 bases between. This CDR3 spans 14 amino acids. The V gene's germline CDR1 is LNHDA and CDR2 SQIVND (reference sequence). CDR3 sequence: CASSIGIGTGEAFF. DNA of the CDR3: TGTGCCAGTAGTATAGGAATTGGGACCGGTGAAGCTTTCTTT.

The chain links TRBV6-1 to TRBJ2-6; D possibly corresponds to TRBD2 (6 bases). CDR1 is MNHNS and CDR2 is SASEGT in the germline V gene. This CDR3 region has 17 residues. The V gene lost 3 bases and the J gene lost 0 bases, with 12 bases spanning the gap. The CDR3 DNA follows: TGTGCCAGCAGTGACCGGGACTCTTCCTCTGGGGCCAACGTCCTGACTTTC. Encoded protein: CASSDRDSSSGANVLTF.